This T cell receptor (beta chain) originates from a study of shared T cell receptors in the human thymus. Germline values: CDR1 SGDLS, CDR2 YYNGEE. The CDR3 totals 16 residues. J lost 0 bases, V lost 2 bases, and 5 bases had no gene match. Repertoires were generated with immunoSEQ multiplex PCR, while TCRdb's copy carries only in-frame clones and drops some. The sample has roughly 560,000 clones, approximately 80% seen once. This sample was shared with a second study, whose subject was human thymus T cells. Per that paper: The donors were infants in Finland with congenital heart defects, otherwise immunologically healthy.

The chain joins TRBV9 to TRBJ1-3; 7 nucleotides line up with TRBD1. The receptor was isolated from a boy under two years old with a congenital heart defect. Sample: thymocytes. Written as DNA, the CDR3 is TGTGCCAGCAGCGTTCAGGGACAGCCCTCTGGAAACACCATATATTTT. This encodes CASSVQGQPSGNTIYF.